The 16 T cell receptor beta chains given below trace back to one sample, sequenced in a study of graft-versus-host responses after intestinal transplantation. Libraries were prepared by immunoSEQ multiplex PCR; TCRdb keeps only in-frame clonotypes and omits some of them. The data contain around 3,200 clones, 85% to 95% of them singletons. The source was bone marrow, collected 350 to 400 days after transplant. The receptor source for this set is a human patient who received an intestinal transplant, so some T cells may come from the graft donor.

The chain uses TRBV4-1 and TRBJ2-7; the D gene is possibly TRBD1 (6 bases). V was cut by 0 bases and J by 0 bases, with 6 bases left in between. This CDR3 contains 14 residues. From germline, CDR1 is MGHRA and CDR2 YSYEKL. CDR3 protein: CASSQDRGSYEQYF. CDR3 in DNA: TGCGCCAGCAGCCAAGACAGGGGCTCCTACGAGCAGTACTTC.

This chain links TRBV29-1 with TRBJ1-5; D unresolved. CDR3 length: 13 amino acids. Germline loops: CDR1 SQVTM, CDR2 ANQGSEA. Trimming cost V 6 bases and J 0 bases, with 9 bases left between them. The CDR3 DNA reads TGCAGCGTCTCACAGACTAGCAATCAGCCCCAGCATTTT. It encodes CSVSQTSNQPQHF.

The rearrangement links TRBV6-6 to TRBJ2-6, with 9 bases that match TRBD1. Losses at the gene ends were 2 bases for V and 12 bases for J; bases not matched to a gene: 2. This CDR3 comprises 13 residues. CDR1 and CDR2 (germline): MNHNY, SVGAGI (reference sequence). CDR3 sequence (DNA): TGTGCCAGCAGTTACGGGACAGGGATCGTCCTGACTTTC. Amino acids: CASSYGTGIVLTF.

The J gene is TRBJ1-4, the V gene TRBV5-4, with D uncertain. V lost 0 bases, J lost 0 bases, and 6 bases lay in between. Germline lookup yields CDR1 SGHNT and CDR2 YYREEE (reference sequence). CDR3 length equals 15 residues. The CDR3 sequence: CASSLGGTTNEKLFF. The CDR3 region has the DNA TGTGCCAGCAGCTTGGGGGGAACAACTAATGAAAAACTGTTTTTT.

The genes are TRBV28 and TRBJ2-7; 7 bases agree with TRBD2. With V trimmed by 7 bases and J by 6 bases, 9 bases remained unmatched. CDR3 size: 13 residues. The germline gives CDR1 MDHEN, CDR2 SYDVKM. CDR3 nucleotides: TGTGCCAGCATCCCTATTGGGAGGGGCGAGCAGTACTTC. As protein: CASIPIGRGEQYF.

This chain joins TRBV6-5 and TRBJ2-1, with D possibly called TRBD1 or TRBD2 (7 bases each). Germline V gene data show CDR1 as MNHEY and CDR2 as SVGAGI. The germline V and J ends were trimmed by 2 bases and 6 bases, with 11 bases remaining between them. The CDR3 is made up of 14 amino acids. The CDR3 DNA follows: TGTGCCAGCAGTTACGGCAGGGGGGGCAATGAGCAGTTCTTC. Translated, it gives CASSYGRGGNEQFF.

The chain is built from TRBV29-1 and TRBJ1-2, with D perhaps matching TRBD1 (6 bases). Trimming removed 3 bases at V and 3 bases at J, with 11 bases between. Germline V gene lookup returns CDR1 SQVTM and CDR2 ANQGSEA. The length of the CDR3 is 13 residues. CDR3 sequence (DNA): TGCAGCGTTGACGTTCGGGGGCACTATGGCTACACCTTC. This gives the protein CSVDVRGHYGYTF.

J is TRBJ2-1 and V is TRBV6-4; 10 positions agree with TRBD2. Germline V gene data show CDR1 as MRHNA and CDR2 as SNTAGT. V shed 2 bases, J shed 7 bases, and the junction held 8 bases outside the gene matches. The CDR3 has 16 residues. The CDR3 bases are TGTGCCAGCAGTGACCAGGCAGCGGGAGGGCCTAATGAGCAGTTCTTC. Translating it yields CASSDQAAGGPNEQFF.

V is TRBV29-1 and J is TRBJ2-2, with 8 bases lining up with TRBD1. This CDR3 region has 15 residues. CDR1 is SQVTM, CDR2 ANQGSEA, per germline. The trim removed 4 bases at V and 3 bases at J, leaving 7 bases unmatched. The CDR3 reads CSVARTGPDTGELFF. In nucleotides, the CDR3 is TGCAGCGTTGCCCGGACAGGGCCGGACACCGGGGAGCTGTTTTTT.

The chain has TRBV9 and TRBJ2-1; D possibly corresponds to TRBD2 (6 bases). Trimming shortened V by 3 bases and J by 3 bases, and 13 bases separated the two germline ends. The germline V gene has CDR1 SGDLS and CDR2 YYNGEE. This CDR3 contains 15 residues. The CDR3 loop reads CASSAPGLLYNEQFF. CDR3 nucleotide sequence: TGTGCCAGCAGCGCCCCGGGACTTCTCTACAATGAGCAGTTCTTC.

The chain links TRBV19 to TRBJ2-3; D gene uncertain. The CDR3 covers 11 residues. CDR1 LNHDA and CDR2 SQIVND come from the germline V gene (reference sequence). Trimming took off 3 bases at V and 5 bases at J, with 3 bases between the two ends. CDR3 region: CASSIGDTQYF. The CDR3 DNA reads as TGTGCCAGTAGTATCGGAGATACGCAGTATTTT.

This chain links TRBV11-2 with TRBJ2-2; 10 nucleotides line up with TRBD2. CDR3 size: 15 residues. Per the germline V gene, CDR1 is SGHAT and CDR2 is FQNNGV. Losses at the gene ends were 5 bases for V and 6 bases for J; bases not matched to a gene: 6. The CDR3 DNA reads as TGTGCCAGCAGCCTCCAGCGGGGGGGCGCCGGGGAGCTGTTTTTT. Protein: CASSLQRGGAGELFF.

Only one count was recorded for this clone. The CDR3 coding sequence is TGTGCCAGCAGTGACAGCGGGAGCTCCTACAATGAGCAGTTCTTC. Translated, it gives CASSDSGSSYNEQFF. The genes are TRBV6-4 and TRBJ2-1; 8 bases fit TRBD2. V was clipped by 2 bases and J by 0 bases; unmatched bases: 0. CDR1 is MRHNA and CDR2 is SNTAGT in the germline V gene. The CDR3 is 15 amino acids.

The chain recombines TRBV7-1 with TRBJ2-1; D is ambiguous. TRBV7-1 is an ORF for which the function is uncertain. V lost 5 bases and J lost 12, with 11 bases in between. This CDR3 has 11 residues. DNA for the CDR3: TGTGCCAGCAGCCCCGATCGTGGGCAGTTCTTC. Its protein is CASSPDRGQFF.

This chain connects TRBV11-2 to TRBJ2-3; 8 bases line up with TRBD1. Looked up from germline, CDR1 is SGHAT and CDR2 is FQNNGV. V dropped 0 bases and J dropped 6; count of bases not matched to a gene: 5. This CDR3 is built from 15 residues. DNA of the CDR3: TGTGCCAGCAGCTTAGACAGGGGGCAGGGCGATACGCAGTATTTT. It specifies CASSLDRGQGDTQYF.

For this clone: At one end, the junction sequence differs from germline, possibly due to a read error. This specimen includes other DNA sequences encoding the same CDR3. The rearrangement uses TRBV9 and TRBJ1-5; possibly TRBD1 for D (5 bases). CDR1 is SGDLS and CDR2 is YYNGEE in the germline V gene. CDR3 length: 14 residues. CDR3 in DNA: TGCGCCAGCAGCGGCGACAGTTACAATCAGCCTCAGCATTTT. This translates into CASSGDSYNQPQHF.